The clone carrying this T cell receptor beta chain was counted many times. CDR1 SNHLY and CDR2 FYNNEI come from the germline V gene. This CDR3 has 16 amino acids. J was trimmed by 3 bases and V by 1 base; bases with no gene match: 8. The record originates from a study of T cells in Graves' hyperthyroidism and ophthalmopathy. Using RNA transcripts as the source, TCR beta CDR3 regions were amplified. The HTBI primer set drove a first-round RT-PCR of the TCR CDR3. One entry per CDR3 protein, called by TCRdb with MiXCR from the multiplex PCR reads. This sample has about half a million distinct CDR3 sequences, with roughly a quarter found just once. Any patient presenting with uncontrolled infection, other autoimmune disease, pregnancy or lactation was left out.

The source is a woman under 40 with Graves' ophthalmopathy. The chain joins TRBV2 to TRBJ2-7; 8 bases map to TRBD2. The sequenced sample was blood. The CDR3 DNA sequence: TGTGCCAGCAGTGAAGTCGGGCGGGGGGACCTCTACGAGCAGTACTTC. It codes for CASSEVGRGDLYEQYF.